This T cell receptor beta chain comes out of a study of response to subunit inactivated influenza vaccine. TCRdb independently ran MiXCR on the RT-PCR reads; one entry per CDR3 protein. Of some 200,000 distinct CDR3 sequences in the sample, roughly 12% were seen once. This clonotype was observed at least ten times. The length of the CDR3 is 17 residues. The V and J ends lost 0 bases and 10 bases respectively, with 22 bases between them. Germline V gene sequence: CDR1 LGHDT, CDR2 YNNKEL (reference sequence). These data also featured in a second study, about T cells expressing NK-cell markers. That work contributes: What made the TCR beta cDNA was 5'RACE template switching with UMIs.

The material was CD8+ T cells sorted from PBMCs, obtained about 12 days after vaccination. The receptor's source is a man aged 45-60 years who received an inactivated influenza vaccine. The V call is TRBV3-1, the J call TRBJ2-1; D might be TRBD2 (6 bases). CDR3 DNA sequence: TGTGCCAGCAGCCAAGAAACACGACTAGACCGCCCCCGGGAGCAGTTCTTC. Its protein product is CASSQETRLDRPREQFF.